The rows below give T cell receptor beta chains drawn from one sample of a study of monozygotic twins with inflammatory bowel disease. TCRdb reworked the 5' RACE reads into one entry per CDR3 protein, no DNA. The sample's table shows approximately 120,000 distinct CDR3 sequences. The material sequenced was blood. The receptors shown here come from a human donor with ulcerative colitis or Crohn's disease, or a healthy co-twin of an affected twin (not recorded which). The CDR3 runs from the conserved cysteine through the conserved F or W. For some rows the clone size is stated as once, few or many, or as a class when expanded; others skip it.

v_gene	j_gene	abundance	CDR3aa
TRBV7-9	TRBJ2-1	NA	CASSLPQQSSYNEQFF
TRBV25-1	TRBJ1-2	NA	CASSELGTGNLISGYTF
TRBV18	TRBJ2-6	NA	CASSPFTGSSGANVLTF
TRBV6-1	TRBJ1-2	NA	CASRLGDGYTF
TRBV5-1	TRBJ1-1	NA	CASSPGQADEAFF
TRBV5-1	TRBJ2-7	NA	CASSLELSRREGFEQYF
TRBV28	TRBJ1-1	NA	CASSSHQGPGAFF
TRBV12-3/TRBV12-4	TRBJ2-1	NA	CASSLRPAGTYNEQFF
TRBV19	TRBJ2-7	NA	CASSTFPPSAYEQYF
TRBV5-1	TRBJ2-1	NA	CASSSTGGTYNEQFF
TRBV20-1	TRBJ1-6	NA	CSPRRNSYNSPLHF
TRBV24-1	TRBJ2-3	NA	CATSDLRSGRGADTQYF
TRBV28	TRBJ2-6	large	CASSLDIGSSGANVLTF
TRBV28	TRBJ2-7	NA	CASRKLGTNYEQYF
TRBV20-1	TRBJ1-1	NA	CSARDGGSGGMNTEAFF
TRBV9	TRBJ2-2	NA	CASSKTGLGTGELFF
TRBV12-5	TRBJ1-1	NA	CASGLSPRRAFF
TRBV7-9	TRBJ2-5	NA	CASSSLGGQETQYF
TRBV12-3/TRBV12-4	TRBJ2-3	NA	CASSLDRSSQYF
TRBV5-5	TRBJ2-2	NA	CASSLAAPGELFF
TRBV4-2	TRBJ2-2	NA	CASSLGPSGRLNTGELFF
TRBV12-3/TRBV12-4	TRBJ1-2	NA	CASTRTGKISGYTF
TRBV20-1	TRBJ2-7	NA	CSGGRSSYEQYF
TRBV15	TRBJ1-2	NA	CATSRGTAEPNYGYTF
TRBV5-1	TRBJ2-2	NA	CASKRTLDTGELFF
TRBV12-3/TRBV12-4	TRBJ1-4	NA	CASSFQGENNEKLFF
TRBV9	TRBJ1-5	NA	CASSIGTDPNSNQPQHF
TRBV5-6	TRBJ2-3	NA	CASSEHWDTQYF
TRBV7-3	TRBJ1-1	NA	CASSLSGKDTEAFF
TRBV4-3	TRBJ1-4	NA	CASSQDRSATVNEKLFF
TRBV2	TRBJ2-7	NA	CASTYTQGAYEQYF
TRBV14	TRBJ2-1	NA	CASRRQGSSYNEQFF
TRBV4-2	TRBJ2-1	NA	CASSPIISGTSGGAAEQFF
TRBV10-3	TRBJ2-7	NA	CAISDRLAGPPEQYF
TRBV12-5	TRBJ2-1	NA	CASTLLSGARQFF
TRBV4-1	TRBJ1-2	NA	CASSHQDGFNYGYTF
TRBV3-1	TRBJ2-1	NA	CASNQDGTSDRFF
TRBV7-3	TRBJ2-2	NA	CASSLNEAGELFF
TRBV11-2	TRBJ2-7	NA	CASSLAPRRYNQYF
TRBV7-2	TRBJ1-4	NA	CASSLGGAGGIEKLFF
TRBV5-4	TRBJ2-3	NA	CASSLEADTQYF